These 19 T cell receptor beta chains share one sample of origin, sequenced in a study of vaccination effects on CD4 cells after COVID-19. Antigen-specific CD4+ T cells expanded by the ViraFEST assay with viral peptide pools were then sequenced. Scientists isolated CD4+ T cells after a roughly nine-day culture period ended. As their vaccination, participants received two doses of either BNT162b2 or mRNA-1273. Their cognate antigens are unknown. Clones were sequenced by immunoSEQ multiplex PCR, and TCRdb holds only the in-frame ones, with some missing. This repertoire shows about 66,000 clones, roughly 79% found once; its top ten account for around 0.94%. This sample comprised CD4+ T cells from PBMCs cultured with HCoV-OC43 spike peptides, obtained after COVID-19 vaccination. As for subset: HCoV-OC43 spike overlapping peptide pool stimulation. These receptors were obtained from a human donor who received a COVID-19 vaccine.

This clone was picked up a small number of times. This chain joins TRBV4-1 and TRBJ1-5, with D possibly being TRBD1 (6 bases). The CDR3 has 16 residues. Germline V lookup: CDR1 MGHRA, CDR2 YSYEKL. V was pared by 0 bases and J by 3 bases, with 12 bases between. The DNA for the CDR3 is TGCGCCAGCAGCCAAGATAAGGGGGAAATCAATCAGCCCCAGCATTTT. It translates to CASSQDKGEINQPQHF.

The chain recombines TRBV7-3 with TRBJ2-1; 11 bases agree with TRBD2. V was pared by 1 base and J by 7 bases, with 9 bases of the junction left unmatched. The CDR3 runs to 17 residues. Germline V gives CDR1 SGHTA, CDR2 FQGTGA. The CDR3 loop reads CASSLMGGTSGQNEQFF. The CDR3 DNA follows: TGTGCCAGCAGCTTAATGGGGGGGACTAGCGGACAAAATGAGCAGTTCTTC.

V usage is TRBV12-3 or TRBV12-4 and J usage is TRBJ2-2; D not certain. Trimming removed 6 bases from V and 3 bases from J, with 5 bases in between. The CDR3 extends over 12 amino acids. The CDR3 region has the DNA TGTGCCAGCAGACTCTACACCGGGGAGCTGTTTTTT. It translates to CASRLYTGELFF.

The J gene is TRBJ2-1, the V gene TRBV5-1; 9 bases agree with TRBD1. The CDR3 has 15 amino acids. Germline loops: CDR1 SGHRS, CDR2 YFSETQ. Unmatched junction bases numbered 10, after V lost 3 bases and J lost 9 bases. CDR3 sequence: CASSSRLDRGGEQFF. DNA of the CDR3: TGCGCCAGCAGCTCCCGTCTTGACAGGGGGGGTGAGCAGTTCTTC.

This clone was counted a single time. Here the CDR3 reads CASSERGGELFF. Here the CDR3 DNA reads TGTGCCAGCAGCGAGCGAGGAGGGGAGCTGTTTTTT. The chain is built from TRBV7-3 and TRBJ2-2; no clear D gene. With 5 bases removed from V and 8 bases from J, the gap between germline ends came to 9 bases. CDR1 and CDR2 (germline): SGHTA, FQGTGA. The length of the CDR3 is 12 residues.

This clone was seen only once. The CDR3 DNA is TGTGCCACCAGTGAGGCAGGGCCGCCTCAAGAGACCCAGTACTTC. Translation gives CATSEAGPPQETQYF. The rearrangement links TRBV24-1 to TRBJ2-5, with D possibly being TRBD1 (5 bases). Germline values: CDR1 KGHDR, CDR2 SFDVKD. Trimming took off 4 bases at V and 2 bases at J, with 13 bases between the two ends. CDR3 length equals 15 residues.

This chain joins TRBV12-3 or TRBV12-4 and TRBJ2-3, with D unresolved. This CDR3 contains 12 residues. Trimming cost V 5 bases and J 2 bases, with 5 bases left between them. The CDR3 DNA reads as TGTGCCAGCAGTAGAAACACAGATACGCAGTATTTT. Translated, it gives CASSRNTDTQYF.

This clone was counted a few times. J is TRBJ1-2 and V is TRBV3-1 (or the pseudogene TRBV3-2), with TRBD1 matching 12 bases. Germline assignment: CDR1 LGHDT and CDR2 YNNKEL (reference sequence). The CDR3 has 14 residues. V dropped 3 bases and J dropped 7; count of bases not matched to a gene: 3. This CDR3 is CASSQGQGARGYTF. The DNA for the CDR3 is TGTGCCAGCAGCCAGGGACAGGGGGCGCGTGGCTACACCTTC.

The chain is built from TRBV15 and TRBJ1-6; a weak D match, TRBD1 (5 bases). V dropped 5 bases and J dropped 10 bases, with 15 bases sitting between them. The CDR3 is 14 residues long. In germline, CDR1 is LNHNV, CDR2 YYDKDF (reference sequence). CDR3 sequence: CATSQRDARSPLHF. CDR3 nucleotides: TGTGCCACCAGCCAACGGGACGCGAGATCACCCCTCCACTTT.

The rearrangement joins TRBV18 to TRBJ2-3; TRBD1 is a possible D gene (5 bases). This CDR3 has 12 amino acids. The V gene's germline CDR1 is KGHSH and CDR2 LQKENI. The V end lost 4 bases, the J end lost 4 bases, and 6 bases lay between the germline ends. Written as DNA, the CDR3 is TGTGCCAGCTCACGGGGCCCAGATACGCAGTATTTT. Protein sequence: CASSRGPDTQYF.

This clone was counted between two and nine times. The gene calls are TRBV25-1 and TRBJ1-4, with D possibly TRBD1 on 6 matching bases. The CDR3 contains 13 residues. CDR1 and CDR2 from the germline V gene are MGHDK and SYGVNS. V shed 7 bases and J shed 3 bases, with 9 bases lying between them. Here the CDR3 DNA reads TGTGCCAGCAATCGACAGGCTAATGAAAAACTGTTTTTT. Translated, it gives CASNRQANEKLFF. The entire variable domain, with the rest obtained from reference TRBV25-1 and TRBJ1-4, is as follows: EADIYQTPRYLVIGTGKKITLECSQTMGHDKMYWYQQDPGMELHLIHYSYGVNSTEKGDLSSESTVSRIRTEHFPLTLESARPSHTSQYLCASNRQANEKLFFGSGTQLSVL.

The CDR3 DNA reads as TGTGCCAGCTCAGGGGGCACTGAAGCTTTCTTT. This sequence encodes CASSGGTEAFF. The chain combines TRBV18 with TRBJ1-1; tentatively, D is TRBD1 (5 bases). The CDR3 has 11 residues. Germline-derived CDR1 and CDR2 are KGHSH and LQKENI. Trimming shortened V by 5 bases and J by 4 bases, and 5 bases separated the two germline ends.

The V gene is TRBV19, the J gene TRBJ1-1; D is unclear. The CDR3 has 13 residues. V lost 5 bases and J 1 base, leaving 8 bases between the germline ends. The germline gives CDR1 LNHDA, CDR2 SQIVND (reference sequence). CDR3 sequence: CASSFRPNTEAFF. For the CDR3, the DNA is TGTGCCAGTAGTTTCCGACCGAACACTGAAGCTTTCTTT.

This clone was observed once. The CDR3 sequence is CASSRWAEGKLFF. The CDR3 coding sequence is TGCGCCAGCAGCCGCTGGGCGGAGGGGAAACTGTTTTTT. The chain couples TRBV5-1 to TRBJ1-4, with D perhaps TRBD1 (5 bases). Germline values: CDR1 SGHRS, CDR2 YFSETQ. CDR3 length equals 13 residues. V was pared by 4 bases and J by 11 bases, with 15 bases between.

The V and J genes are TRBV2 and TRBJ1-2; D is unclear. Germline lookup yields CDR1 SNHLY and CDR2 FYNNEI. CDR3 size: 10 residues. Trimming stripped 6 bases from V and 8 bases from J, with 7 bases between. This CDR3 reads CASSNTGYTF. The CDR3 DNA reads TGTGCCAGCAGCAACACAGGCTACACCTTC.

This clone has just one count. J is TRBJ2-7 and V is TRBV28; perhaps TRBD2 as D (6 bases). V was cut by 2 bases and J by 3 bases, with 11 bases left in between. The CDR3 consists of 14 residues. Germline V gene sequence: CDR1 MDHEN, CDR2 SYDVKM. The CDR3 reads CASSLAGRNYEQYV. The CDR3 bases are TGTGCCAGCAGTTTAGCGGGACGGAACTACGAGCAGTACGTC.

This chain connects TRBV18 to TRBJ2-3; 8 nucleotides align to TRBD1. The CDR3 consists of 18 residues. Trimming removed 0 bases from V and 4 bases from J; junction bases left unmatched: 12. Per germline, CDR1 KGHSH and CDR2 LQKENI. The CDR3 nucleotides read TGTGCCAGCTCACCACCGCGGAGGACAGGGTTAATCTCAGATACGCAGTATTTT. It encodes CASSPPRRTGLISDTQYF. Complete variable domain (other parts from reference TRBV18 and TRBJ2-3): NAGVMQNPRHLVRRRGQEARLRCSPMKGHSHVYWYRQLPEEGLKFMVYLQKENIIDESGMPKERFSAEFPKEGPSILRIQQVVRGDSAAYFCASSPPRRTGLISDTQYFGPGTRLTVL.

The chain recombines TRBV29-1 with TRBJ1-3; D gene unclear. This CDR3 is built from 16 residues. V shed 7 bases and J shed 4 bases, with 23 bases lying between them. Germline V gives CDR1 SQVTM, CDR2 ANQGSEA. The CDR3, as DNA: TGCAGCGCATTGTGGGGTGCAGGATCGAAGGGAAACACCATATATTTT. It encodes CSALWGAGSKGNTIYF. Looking up the rest from reference TRBV29-1 and TRBJ1-3 gives the full variable domain: SAVISQKPSRDICQRGTSLTIQCQVDSQVTMMFWYRQQPGQSLTLIATANQGSEATYESGFVIDKFPISRPNLTFSTLTVSNMSPEDSSIYLCSALWGAGSKGNTIYFGEGSWLTVV.

Only a few counts were recorded for this clone. The V gene is TRBV20-1, the J gene TRBJ1-2, with 9 bases lining up with TRBD1. Per germline, CDR1 DFQATT and CDR2 SNEGSKA (reference sequence). There are 13 residues in the CDR3. The V segment lost 3 bases and the J segment 13 bases; nucleotides outside the gene matches: 12. CDR3 sequence: CSASRDRETWFTF. The CDR3 bases are TGCAGTGCTAGTCGGGACAGGGAGACCTGGTTCACCTTC.